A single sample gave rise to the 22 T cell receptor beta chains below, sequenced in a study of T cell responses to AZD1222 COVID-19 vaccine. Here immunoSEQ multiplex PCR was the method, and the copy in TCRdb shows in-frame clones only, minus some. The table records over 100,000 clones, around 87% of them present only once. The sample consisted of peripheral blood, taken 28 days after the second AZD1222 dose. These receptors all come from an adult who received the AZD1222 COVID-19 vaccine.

The CDR3 region has the DNA TGCGCCAGCAGCTTGTCAGGGACAGGGTCAAACGAGCAGTACTTC. This codes for CASSLSGTGSNEQYF. The chain carries TRBV5-1 and TRBJ2-7; 9 bases agree with TRBD1. The germline gives CDR1 SGHRS, CDR2 YFSETQ. CDR3 length: 15 amino acids. The V and J ends lost 1 base and 5 bases, in that order; junction bases with no gene match: 7.

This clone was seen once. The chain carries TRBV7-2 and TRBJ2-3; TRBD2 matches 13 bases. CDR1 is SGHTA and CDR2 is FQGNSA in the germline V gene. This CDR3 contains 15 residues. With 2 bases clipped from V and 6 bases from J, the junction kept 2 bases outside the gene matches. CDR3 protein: CASSLTSGRADTQYF. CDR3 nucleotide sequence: TGTGCCAGCAGCTTAACTAGCGGGAGGGCCGATACGCAGTATTTT.

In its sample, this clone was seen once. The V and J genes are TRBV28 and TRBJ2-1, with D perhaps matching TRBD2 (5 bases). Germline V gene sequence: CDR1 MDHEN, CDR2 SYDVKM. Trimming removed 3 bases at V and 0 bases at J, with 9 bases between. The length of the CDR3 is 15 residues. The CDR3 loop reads CASSLLRGSYNEQFF. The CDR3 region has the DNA TGTGCCAGCAGTTTGCTCCGGGGCTCCTACAATGAGCAGTTCTTC. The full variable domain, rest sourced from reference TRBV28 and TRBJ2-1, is DVKVTQSSRYLVKRTGEKVFLECVQDMDHENMFWYRQDPGLGLRLIYFSYDVKMKEKGDIPEGYSVSREKKERFSLILESASTNQTSMYLCASSLLRGSYNEQFFGPGTRLTVL.

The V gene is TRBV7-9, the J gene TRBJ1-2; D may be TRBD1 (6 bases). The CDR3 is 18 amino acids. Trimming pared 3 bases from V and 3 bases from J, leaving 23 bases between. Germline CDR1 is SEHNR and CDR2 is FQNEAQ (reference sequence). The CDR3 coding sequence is TGTGCCAGCAGCTTTGACGAAATAGTCCTTCAGGGGTACTATGGCTACACCTTC. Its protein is CASSFDEIVLQGYYGYTF.

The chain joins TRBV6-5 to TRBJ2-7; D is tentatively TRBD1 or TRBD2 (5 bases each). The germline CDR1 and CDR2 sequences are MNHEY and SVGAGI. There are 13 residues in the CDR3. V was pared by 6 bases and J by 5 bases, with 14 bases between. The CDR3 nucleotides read TGTGCCAGCAGATTAACCGGGACGGACGAGCAGTACTTC. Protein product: CASRLTGTDEQYF.

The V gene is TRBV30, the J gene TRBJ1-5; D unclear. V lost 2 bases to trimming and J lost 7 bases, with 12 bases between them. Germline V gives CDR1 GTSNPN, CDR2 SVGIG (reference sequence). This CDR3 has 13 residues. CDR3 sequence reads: CAWSSGPRQPQHF. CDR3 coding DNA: TGTGCCTGGAGTTCCGGACCCAGGCAGCCCCAGCATTTT.

DNA for the CDR3: TGTGCCAGCAGGGGGACTAGCGGGCTTCGGGATGAGCAGTTCTTC. It codes for CASRGTSGLRDEQFF. The chain carries TRBV11-1 and TRBJ2-1; 12 nucleotides line up with TRBD2. This CDR3 spans 15 amino acids. Losses at the gene ends were 6 bases for V and 8 bases for J; bases not matched to a gene: 8. Per germline, CDR1 SGHAT and CDR2 FQDESV (reference sequence).

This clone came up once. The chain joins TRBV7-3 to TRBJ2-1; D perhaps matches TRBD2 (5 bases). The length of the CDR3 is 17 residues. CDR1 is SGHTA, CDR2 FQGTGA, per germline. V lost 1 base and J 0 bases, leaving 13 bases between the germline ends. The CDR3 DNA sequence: TGTGCCAGCAGCTTAAATCCAGCGGAGAGCTCCTACAATGAGCAGTTCTTC. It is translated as CASSLNPAESSYNEQFF.

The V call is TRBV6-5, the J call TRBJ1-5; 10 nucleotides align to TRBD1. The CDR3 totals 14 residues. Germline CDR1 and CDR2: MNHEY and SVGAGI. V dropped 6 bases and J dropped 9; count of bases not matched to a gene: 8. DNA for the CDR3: TGTGCCAGCAGGCCGGGACAGGGGATTTGGCCCCAGCATTTT. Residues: CASRPGQGIWPQHF.

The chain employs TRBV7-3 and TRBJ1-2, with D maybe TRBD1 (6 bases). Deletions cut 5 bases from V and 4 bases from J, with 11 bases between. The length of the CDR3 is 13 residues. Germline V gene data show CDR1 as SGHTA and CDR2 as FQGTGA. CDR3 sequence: CASSARGGYGYTF. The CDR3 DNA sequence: TGTGCCAGCAGCGCCAGGGGAGGCTATGGCTACACCTTC.

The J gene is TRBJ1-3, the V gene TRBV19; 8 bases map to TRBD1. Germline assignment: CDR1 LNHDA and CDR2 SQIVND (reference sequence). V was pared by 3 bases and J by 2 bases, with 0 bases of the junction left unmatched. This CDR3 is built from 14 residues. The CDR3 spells CASSIRGPGNTIYF. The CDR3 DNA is TGTGCCAGTAGTATCAGGGGGCCTGGAAACACCATATATTTT.

CDR3 loop: CASSLQGQGLTEAFF. For the CDR3, the DNA is TGCGCCAGCAGCTTGCAAGGACAGGGACTTACTGAAGCTTTCTTT. This sequence joins TRBV5-1 and TRBJ1-1, with TRBD1 matching over 8 bases. The germline V gene encodes CDR1 SGHRS and CDR2 YFSETQ. The CDR3 is 15 amino acids. Losses at the gene ends were 1 base for V and 5 bases for J; bases not matched to a gene: 7.

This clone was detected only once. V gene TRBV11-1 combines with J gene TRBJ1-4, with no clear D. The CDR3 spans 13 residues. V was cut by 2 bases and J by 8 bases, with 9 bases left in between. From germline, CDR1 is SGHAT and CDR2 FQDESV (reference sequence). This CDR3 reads CASSLLGVEKLFF. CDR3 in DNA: TGTGCCAGCAGCTTATTAGGAGTGGAAAAACTGTTTTTT.

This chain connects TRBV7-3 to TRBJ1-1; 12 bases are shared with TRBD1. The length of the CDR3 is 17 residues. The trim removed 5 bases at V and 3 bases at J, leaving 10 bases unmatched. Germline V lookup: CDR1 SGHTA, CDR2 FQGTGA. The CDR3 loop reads CASSRWDRGLRDTEAFF. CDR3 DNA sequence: TGTGCCAGCAGCCGATGGGACAGGGGGCTTAGAGACACTGAAGCTTTCTTT.

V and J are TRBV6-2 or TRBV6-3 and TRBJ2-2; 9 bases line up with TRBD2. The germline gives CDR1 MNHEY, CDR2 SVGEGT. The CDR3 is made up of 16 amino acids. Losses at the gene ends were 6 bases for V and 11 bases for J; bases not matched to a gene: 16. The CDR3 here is CASSLFWTSAHPELFF. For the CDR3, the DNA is TGTGCCAGCAGCCTCTTTTGGACTAGCGCCCACCCCGAGCTGTTTTTT.

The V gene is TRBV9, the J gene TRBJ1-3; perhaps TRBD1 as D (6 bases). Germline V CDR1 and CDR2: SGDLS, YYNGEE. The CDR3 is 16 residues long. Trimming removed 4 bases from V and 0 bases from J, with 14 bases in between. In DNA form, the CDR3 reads TGTGCCAGCAGCCCCCTGCGACAGGTCTCTGGAAACACCATATATTTT. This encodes CASSPLRQVSGNTIYF.

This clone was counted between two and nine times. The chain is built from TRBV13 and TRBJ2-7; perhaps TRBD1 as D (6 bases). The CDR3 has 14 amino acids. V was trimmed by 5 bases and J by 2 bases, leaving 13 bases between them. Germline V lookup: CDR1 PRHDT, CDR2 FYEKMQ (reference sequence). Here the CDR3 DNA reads TGTGCCAGCAGCCTTGGACAGAAGGCCTACGAGCAGTACTTC. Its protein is CASSLGQKAYEQYF.

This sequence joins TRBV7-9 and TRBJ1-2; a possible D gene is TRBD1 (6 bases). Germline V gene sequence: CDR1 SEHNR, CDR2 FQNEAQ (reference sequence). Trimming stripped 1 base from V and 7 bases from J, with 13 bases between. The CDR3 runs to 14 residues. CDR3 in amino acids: CASSLDRQAGGYTF. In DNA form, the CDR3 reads TGTGCCAGCAGCTTAGACCGACAGGCGGGTGGCTACACCTTC.

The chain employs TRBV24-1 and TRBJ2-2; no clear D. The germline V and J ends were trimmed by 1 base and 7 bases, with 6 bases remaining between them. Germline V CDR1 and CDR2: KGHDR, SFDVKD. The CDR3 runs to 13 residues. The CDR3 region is CATSDLGFGELFF. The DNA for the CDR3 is TGTGCCACCAGTGATTTAGGGTTCGGGGAGCTGTTTTTT.

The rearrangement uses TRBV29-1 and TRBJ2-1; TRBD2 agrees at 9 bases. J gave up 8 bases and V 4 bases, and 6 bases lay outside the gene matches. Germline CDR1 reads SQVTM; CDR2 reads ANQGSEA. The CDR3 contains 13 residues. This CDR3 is CSVVRLAAHEQFF. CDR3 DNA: TGCAGCGTTGTACGACTAGCGGCCCATGAGCAGTTCTTC.

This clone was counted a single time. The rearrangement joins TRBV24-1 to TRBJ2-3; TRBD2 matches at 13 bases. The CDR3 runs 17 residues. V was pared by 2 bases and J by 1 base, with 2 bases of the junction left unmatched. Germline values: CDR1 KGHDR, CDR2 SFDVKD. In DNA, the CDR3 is TGTGCCACCAGTGATTCCGGACTAGCGGGGGGCACAGATACGCAGTATTTT. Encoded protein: CATSDSGLAGGTDTQYF.

The CDR3 loop is CASSPSRDQPQHF. CDR3 DNA sequence: TGTGCCAGCTCACCTTCCAGAGATCAGCCCCAGCATTTT. V usage is TRBV18 and J usage is TRBJ1-5; D call uncertain. The V and J ends lost 3 bases and 5 bases respectively, with 8 bases between them. Looked up from germline, CDR1 is KGHSH and CDR2 is LQKENI. CDR3 size: 13 residues.